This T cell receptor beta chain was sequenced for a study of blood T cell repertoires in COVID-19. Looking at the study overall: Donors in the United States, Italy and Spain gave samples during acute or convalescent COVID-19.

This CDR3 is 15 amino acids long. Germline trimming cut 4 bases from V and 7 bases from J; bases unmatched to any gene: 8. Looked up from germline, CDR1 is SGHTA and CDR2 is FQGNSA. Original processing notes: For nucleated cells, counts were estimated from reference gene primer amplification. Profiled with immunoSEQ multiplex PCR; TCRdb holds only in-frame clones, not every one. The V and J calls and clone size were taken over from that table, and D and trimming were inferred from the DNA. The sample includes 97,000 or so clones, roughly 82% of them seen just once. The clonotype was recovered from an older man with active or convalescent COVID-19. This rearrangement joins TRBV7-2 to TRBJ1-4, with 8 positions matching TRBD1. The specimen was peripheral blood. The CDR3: CASSSVGQGREKLFF. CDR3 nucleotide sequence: TGTGCCAGCAGCTCCGTTGGACAGGGACGTGAAAAACTGTTTTTT.